This T cell receptor beta chain was sequenced in a study of blood T cell repertoires in COVID-19 (dated by TCRdb to 2018 to 2020). Background for the entire study: Samples from collaborators originated in the United States, Italy and Spain and spanned both the acute and convalescent phases of COVID-19. The material from the prospective study consisted of cDNA or gDNA derived from T cells, B-cell-depleted T cells, or PBMCs. Samples came from the ongoing ImmuneRACE study (first 160 participants) plus 1,254 subjects from 6 global collaborators. The sample metadata nearly always contained a de-identified subject ID, COVID-19 status, age in years and sex. The repertoires were released in a freely available public database intended as a resource for research on the immune response to SARS-CoV-2. Where HLA class I and class II types were available, the types were taken from metadata supplied by the sample provider, not from assay-based typing. Deeply sampled blood TCRbeta repertoires from subjects exposed to, actively infected with, or recovered from COVID-19 were included in the dataset. General study outcomes and caveats: The quantity of clinical and demographic metadata differed by source and by participant and was supplied without curation.

This clone appeared once. The antigen it binds to is not known. Base qualities are not provided; no much larger clone lies one nucleotide away. The trim is 5 bases for V and 0 bases for J, with a gap of 14 bases between the germline ends. From the cysteine up to the phenylalanine, the CDR3 has a length of 15 residues. Of the read, only the CDR3 DNA is kept; its 45 bases are in frame from base 1. For CDR1 and CDR2, the germline V gene (reference sequence) lists LNHDA and SQIVND. Collaborating institutions collected whole blood in K2EDTA tubes following their own protocols. For TCRbeta analysis, collaborator samples were shipped as frozen whole blood, as isolated PBMCs, or as DNA extracted from either sample type. TCRbeta CDR3 regions were amplified from genomic DNA by means of the immunoSEQ Assay, a bias-controlled multiplex PCR. In the paper's pipeline: Nucleated cell counts per sample were estimated from amplification of reference gene primers within the assay. To quantify the absolute abundance of each unique TCRbeta CDR3 rearrangement, sequence reads were collapsed and filtered. For each sample, productive Simpson clonality was calculated by taking the square root of Simpson's diversity index across productive rearrangements. TCRdb's version of the immuneACCESS table is confined to in-frame rearrangements and falls short of the full clone set. An unresolved V gene accounts for under half of the shortfall where checked; the remainder is of unknown origin. V, J and clone size are taken as reported in that table, and D and trimming were inferred from the DNA itself. In this sample the table shows 95,000 to 100,000 clones, about 92% of which occur a single time. The ten largest clones take up approximately 5.8% of the sample.

Sequenced material: peripheral blood. The origin of this receptor is a man aged 50 or older with active COVID-19. The chain is encoded by TRBV19 joined to TRBJ2-7; a weak D assignment points to TRBD2 (6 bases agree). The nucleotide sequence is TGTGCCAGTAGTCCCCGGGACTGGGACTCCTACGAGCAGTACTTC. Its translation reads: CASSPRDWDSYEQYF.